The source of this T cell receptor beta chain is a study of blood T cell repertoires in COVID-19. For the study at large: Spain, Italy and the United States supplied samples that represented acute and convalescent COVID-19.

The table came from immunoSEQ multiplex PCR; TCRdb's copy has only in-frame clones and leaves some out. The sample lists 170,000 or so clones; around 90% were seen once. The J segment lost 6 bases and the V segment lost 3 bases, leaving 8 bases of the junction unmatched. CDR3 length equals 16 residues. CDR1 and CDR2 from the germline V gene are KGHSH and LQKENI. The chain combines TRBV18 with TRBJ2-1, with 10 bases fitting TRBD1. What was sequenced was PBMCs or T cells enriched from blood (not recorded which). This receptor was taken from a woman between 18 and 29 years old who had recovered from COVID-19. The CDR3 sequence: CASSPTGTGAVNEQFF. DNA for the CDR3: TGTGCCAGCTCACCGACCGGGACAGGGGCCGTCAATGAGCAGTTCTTC.